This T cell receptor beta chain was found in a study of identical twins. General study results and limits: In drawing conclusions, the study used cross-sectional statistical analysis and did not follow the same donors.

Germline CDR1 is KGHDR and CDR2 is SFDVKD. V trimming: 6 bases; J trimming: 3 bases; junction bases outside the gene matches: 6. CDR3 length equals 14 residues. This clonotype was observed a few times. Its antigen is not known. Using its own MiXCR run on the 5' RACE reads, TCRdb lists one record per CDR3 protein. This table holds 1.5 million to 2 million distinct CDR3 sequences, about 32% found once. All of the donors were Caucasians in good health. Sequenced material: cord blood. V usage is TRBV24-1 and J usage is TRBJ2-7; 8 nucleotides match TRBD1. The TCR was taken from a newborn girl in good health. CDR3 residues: CATSPGQGYYEQYF. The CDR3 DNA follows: TGTGCCACCAGTCCCGGACAGGGATACTACGAGCAGTACTTC.